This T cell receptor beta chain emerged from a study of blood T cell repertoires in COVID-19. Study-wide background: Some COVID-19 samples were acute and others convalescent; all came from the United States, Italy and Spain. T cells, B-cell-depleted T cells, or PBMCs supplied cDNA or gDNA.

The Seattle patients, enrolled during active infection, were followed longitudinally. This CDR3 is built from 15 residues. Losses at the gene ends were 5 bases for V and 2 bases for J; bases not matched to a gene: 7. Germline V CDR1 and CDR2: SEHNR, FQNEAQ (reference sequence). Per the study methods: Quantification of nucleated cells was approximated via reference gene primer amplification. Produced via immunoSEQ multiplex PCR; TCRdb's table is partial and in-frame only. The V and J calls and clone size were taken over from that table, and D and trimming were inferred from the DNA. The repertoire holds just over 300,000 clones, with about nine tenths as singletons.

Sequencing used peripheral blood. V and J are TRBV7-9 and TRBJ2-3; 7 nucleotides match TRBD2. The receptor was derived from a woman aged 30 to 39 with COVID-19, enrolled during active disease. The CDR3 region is CASSPKRGNTDTQYF. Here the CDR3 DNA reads TGTGCCAGCAGCCCCAAGCGGGGAAACACAGATACGCAGTATTTT. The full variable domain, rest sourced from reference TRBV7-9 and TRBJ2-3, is DTGVSQNPRHKITKRGQNVTFRCDPISEHNRLYWYRQTLGQGPEFLTYFQNEAQLEKSRLLSDRFSAERPKGSFSTLEIQRTEQGDSAMYLCASSPKRGNTDTQYFGPGTRLTVL.